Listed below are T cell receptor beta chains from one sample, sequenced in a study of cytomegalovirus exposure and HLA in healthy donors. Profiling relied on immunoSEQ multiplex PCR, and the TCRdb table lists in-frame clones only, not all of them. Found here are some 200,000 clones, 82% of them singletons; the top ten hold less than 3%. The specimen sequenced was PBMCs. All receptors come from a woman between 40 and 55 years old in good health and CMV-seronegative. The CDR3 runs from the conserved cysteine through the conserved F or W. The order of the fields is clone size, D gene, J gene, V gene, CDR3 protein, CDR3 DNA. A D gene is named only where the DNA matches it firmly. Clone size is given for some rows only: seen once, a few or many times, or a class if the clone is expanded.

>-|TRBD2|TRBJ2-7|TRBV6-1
CASTPAGGPWQYF
TGTGCCAGCACCCCAGCGGGAGGGCCATGGCAGTACTTC
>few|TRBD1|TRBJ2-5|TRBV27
CASSDGTGGVTQYF
TGTGCCAGCAGCGACGGGACAGGGGGGGTGACCCAGTACTTC
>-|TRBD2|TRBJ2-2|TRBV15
CATSRDVASGRASGTGELFF
TGTGCCACCAGCAGAGATGTGGCTAGCGGGAGGGCAAGTGGCACCGGGGAGCTGTTTTTT
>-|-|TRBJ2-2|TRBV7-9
CSSNPPSPSLTGELFF
TGTTCCAGCAACCCTCCGAGCCCATCCCTCACCGGGGAGCTGTTTTTT
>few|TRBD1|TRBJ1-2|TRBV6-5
CASSSYRGSGYTF
TGTGCCAGCAGTTCATACAGGGGGTCTGGCTACACCTTC
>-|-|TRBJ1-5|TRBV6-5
CASSSGVYQPQHF
TGTGCCAGCAGCTCGGGAGTTTATCAGCCCCAGCATTTT
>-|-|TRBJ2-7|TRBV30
CAWSVHSQGYEQYF
TGTGCCTGGAGTGTACACTCACAGGGCTACGAGCAGTACTTC
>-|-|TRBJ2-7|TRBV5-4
CASTSRGLYDERQYF
TGTGCCAGCACCTCCCGGGGACTTTATGACGAAAGGCAGTACTTC
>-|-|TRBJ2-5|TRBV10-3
CAISEEAAGQTQYF
TGTGCCATCAGTGAGGAGGCCGCGGGACAGACCCAGTACTTC
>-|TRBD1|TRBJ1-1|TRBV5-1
CASSWTGGSSTEAFF
TGCGCCAGCAGCTGGACAGGGGGCTCGAGCACTGAAGCTTTCTTT
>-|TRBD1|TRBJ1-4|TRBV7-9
CSSSPPGTGGAVEKLFF
TGTTCCAGCAGCCCACCCGGGACAGGGGGCGCGGTTGAAAAACTGTTTTTT
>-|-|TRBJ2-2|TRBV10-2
CASSVLAPTGELFF
TGCGCCAGCAGTGTGTTAGCTCCCACCGGGGAGCTGTTTTTT
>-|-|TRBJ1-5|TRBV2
CASRRGSFSNQPQHF
TGTGCCAGCAGAAGAGGGTCTTTTAGCAATCAGCCCCAGCATTTT
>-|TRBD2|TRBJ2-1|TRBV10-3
CAISEVGRYNEQFF
TGTGCCATCAGTGAAGTCGGGAGGTACAATGAGCAGTTCTTC